The 4 T cell receptor beta chains presented below share a single source sample, sequenced in a study of cytotoxic CD8 clonotypes in ibrutinib-treated CLL. Libraries were prepared by immunoSEQ multiplex PCR; TCRdb keeps only in-frame clonotypes and omits some of them. The repertoire consists of about 160,000 clones, with about four fifths occurring once and the leading ten covering around 2.1%. The input for sequencing was PBMCs, taken after 12 months of ibrutinib treatment. The receptors were sampled from a human donor with chronic lymphocytic leukemia.

This chain links TRBV2 with TRBJ2-2; no definite D call. Germline CDR1 and CDR2: SNHLY and FYNNEI. The CDR3 is made up of 15 amino acids. V lost 4 bases and J 0 bases, leaving 9 bases between the germline ends. The CDR3 DNA follows: TGTGCCAGCAGTGCGGCGCGGACGAACACCGGGGAGCTGTTTTTT. Its translation is CASSAARTNTGELFF.

The chain employs TRBV19 and TRBJ2-5; tentative D call: TRBD2 (7 bases). V was pared by 4 bases and J by 7 bases, with 16 bases between. The germline CDR1 and CDR2 sequences are LNHDA and SQIVND (reference sequence). The CDR3 is 14 residues long. This CDR3 reads CASSTGGRPGTQYF. CDR3 coding DNA: TGTGCCAGTAGTACCGGGGGGCGCCCGGGGACCCAGTACTTC.

This clone has more than one count but fewer than ten. V and J are TRBV28 and TRBJ2-3, with 7 positions matching TRBD2. The CDR3 loop spans 15 amino acids. Germline CDR1 MDHEN, CDR2 SYDVKM. V lost 6 bases, J lost 1 base, and 7 bases stayed unmatched. This CDR3 is CASRSGRERTDTQYF. CDR3 nucleotides: TGTGCCAGCAGGTCGGGGCGGGAGCGCACAGATACGCAGTATTTT.

The chain combines TRBV19 with TRBJ1-5, with unresolved D. CDR3 length: 16 amino acids. V lost 6 bases, J lost 9 bases, and 24 bases lay in between. Germline V CDR1 and CDR2: LNHDA, SQIVND (reference sequence). CDR3 DNA sequence: TGTGCCAGTAGATCGCTCCGGGATCCTCTTAAGGGGCCCCAGCATTTT. Translation: CASRSLRDPLKGPQHF.